The 29 T cell receptor beta chains presented below share a single source sample, sequenced in a study of T cell repertoires in cytomegalovirus infection. Using its own MiXCR run on the reads, TCRdb lists one record per CDR3 protein. In the table there are some 160,000 distinct CDR3 sequences, roughly a sixth of which are singletons. Sequencing was carried out using CD8+ T cells from PBMCs. Receptors originate from a human donor in good health (CMV status not recorded). Some clones in this sample may be carry-over from other donors' samples.

At least ten counts were recorded for this clonotype. The V call is TRBV12-3 or TRBV12-4, the J call TRBJ1-1; D unclear. There are 14 residues in the CDR3. Deletions cut 5 bases from V and 1 base from J, with 11 bases between. The CDR3 DNA reads TGTGCCAGCAGTGTGGTTGGAGGGAACACTGAAGCTTTCTTT. This encodes CASSVVGGNTEAFF.

This chain joins TRBV7-9 and TRBJ2-3; 13 bases are shared with TRBD2. Germline V gene lookup returns CDR1 SEHNR and CDR2 FQNEAQ (reference sequence). The CDR3 consists of 16 residues. V lost 5 bases to trimming and J lost 6 bases; unmatched junction nucleotides: 8. The CDR3 is CASSATSGRAPDTQYF. The CDR3 nucleotides read TGTGCCAGCAGCGCTACTAGCGGGAGGGCCCCGGATACGCAGTATTTT.

This clonotype was counted ten times or more. The chain has TRBV29-1 and TRBJ2-3, with TRBD1 matching over 8 bases. The CDR3 has 15 amino acids. V shed 3 bases, J shed 0 bases, and the junction held 5 bases outside the gene matches. From germline, CDR1 is SQVTM and CDR2 ANQGSEA. As DNA, the CDR3 is TGCAGCGTTGAGCTCTGGACAGGGAGCACAGATACGCAGTATTTT. Translated: CSVELWTGSTDTQYF.

There are a few counts of this clonotype. V is TRBV27 and J is TRBJ2-3, with D maybe TRBD1 (7 bases). This CDR3 contains 15 residues. Germline lookup yields CDR1 MNHEY and CDR2 SMNVEV (reference sequence). The V and J ends lost 4 bases and 4 bases respectively, with 15 bases between them. The CDR3 here is CASSSTGRRPDTQYF. Here the CDR3 DNA reads TGTGCCAGCAGTTCGACAGGGAGGAGGCCAGATACGCAGTATTTT.

This clonotype occurred a few times. The chain carries TRBV7-6 and TRBJ1-1; D remains unclear. Germline lookup yields CDR1 SGHVS and CDR2 FNYEAQ. Trimming shortened V by 5 bases and J by 3 bases, and 19 bases separated the two germline ends. The CDR3 has 16 residues. CDR3 protein: CASSQGRIGRDTEAFF. DNA of the CDR3: TGTGCCAGCAGCCAAGGACGGATAGGGCGGGACACTGAAGCTTTCTTT.

In this sample, this clonotype turned up a few times. The chain is built from TRBV2 and TRBJ2-7; 10 positions match TRBD2. V lost 7 bases to trimming and J lost 7 bases; unmatched junction nucleotides: 4. Germline V CDR1 and CDR2: SNHLY, FYNNEI. This CDR3 region has 12 residues. In DNA, the CDR3 is TGTGCCAGCATCCTAGCGGGAGCTGAGCAGTACTTC. It codes for CASILAGAEQYF.

This clonotype was recorded a few times. V gene TRBV7-2 combines with J gene TRBJ2-7; D unclear. Per germline, CDR1 SGHTA and CDR2 FQGNSA. This CDR3 is 13 amino acids long. The V end lost 3 bases, the J end lost 2 bases, and 8 bases lay between the germline ends. The DNA for the CDR3 is TGTGCCAGCAGCTTCGGTACGACCTACGAGCAGTACTTC. Protein: CASSFGTTYEQYF. The whole variable domain, remainder taken from reference TRBV7-2 and TRBJ2-7, is GAGVSQSPSNKVTEKGKDVELRCDPISGHTALYWYRQSLGQGLEFLIYFQGNSAPDKSGLPSDRFSAERTGGSVSTLTIQRTQQEDSAVYLCASSFGTTYEQYFGPGTRLTVT.

This clonotype was seen many times. This sequence joins TRBV29-1 and TRBJ2-1; 8 nucleotides match TRBD2. With 2 bases clipped from V and 3 bases from J, the junction kept 15 bases outside the gene matches. CDR1 is SQVTM, CDR2 ANQGSEA, per germline. This CDR3 contains 18 residues. The CDR3 loop is CSVESTLVETSVYNEQFF. In DNA, the CDR3 is TGCAGCGTTGAATCGACCCTGGTCGAGACTAGCGTCTACAATGAGCAGTTCTTC.

The chain employs TRBV6-2 or TRBV6-3 and TRBJ1-1; TRBD1 is a possible D gene (6 bases). The CDR3 extends over 13 amino acids. In germline, CDR1 is MNHEY, CDR2 SVGEGT. Trimming stripped 2 bases from V and 4 bases from J, with 8 bases between. In DNA form, the CDR3 reads TGTGCCAGCAGTTACCAGGGGAGCACTGAAGCTTTCTTT. Protein: CASSYQGSTEAFF.

V usage is TRBV28 and J usage is TRBJ2-7; D call uncertain. V gave up 8 bases and J gave up 12 bases, with 20 bases separating them. The germline V gene encodes CDR1 MDHEN and CDR2 SYDVKM. The CDR3 has 12 residues. CDR3: CASPLGPRYRYF. The CDR3 coding sequence is TGTGCCAGCCCGCTTGGGCCGCGTTATAGGTACTTC. The entire variable domain, with the rest obtained from reference TRBV28 and TRBJ2-7, is as follows: DVKVTQSSRYLVKRTGEKVFLECVQDMDHENMFWYRQDPGLGLRLIYFSYDVKMKEKGDIPEGYSVSREKKERFSLILESASTNQTSMYLCASPLGPRYRYFGPGTRLTVT.

This clonotype was counted between two and nine times. V gene TRBV6-5 combines with J gene TRBJ2-1; 13 bases map to TRBD2. Germline V lookup: CDR1 MNHEY, CDR2 SVGAGI. V shed 5 bases and J 4 bases; nucleotides not matched to a gene: 2. CDR3 length equals 15 residues. CDR3 residues: CASSTSGGDYNEQFF. CDR3 bases: TGTGCCAGCAGTACTAGCGGGGGGGATTACAATGAGCAGTTCTTC.

The gene calls are TRBV15 and TRBJ2-3; D remains ambiguous. The CDR3 runs 14 residues. Trimming left V 0 bases short and J 1 base short, with 5 bases between. Per germline, CDR1 LNHNV and CDR2 YYDKDF (reference sequence). CDR3 protein: CATSRDIRTDTQYF. The CDR3, as DNA: TGTGCCACCAGCAGAGACATTCGCACAGATACGCAGTATTTT.

The J gene is TRBJ2-5, the V gene TRBV20-1; D is undetermined. Germline V gene lookup returns CDR1 DFQATT and CDR2 SNEGSKA (reference sequence). This CDR3 has 12 amino acids. Trimming took off 3 bases at V and 5 bases at J, with 10 bases between the two ends. For the CDR3, the DNA is TGCAGTGCTAGTGCTTACGAGGAGACCCAGTACTTC. As protein: CSASAYEETQYF.

The V gene is TRBV20-1, the J gene TRBJ2-4; D is uncertain. Trimming removed 4 bases at V and 8 bases at J, with 6 bases between. The germline CDR1 and CDR2 sequences are DFQATT and SNEGSKA (reference sequence). This CDR3 spans 10 amino acids. This CDR3 reads CSAIRYIQYF. The CDR3 nucleotides are TGCAGTGCTATTAGATACATTCAGTACTTC.

This clonotype appeared a few times. The chain links TRBV7-8 to TRBJ2-1; 9 nucleotides line up with TRBD1. This CDR3 region has 16 residues. V lost 5 bases to trimming and J lost 1 base; unmatched junction nucleotides: 6. Germline CDR1 and CDR2: SGHVS and FQNEAQ. The CDR3 sequence is CASSPPGTGSYNEQFF. The CDR3 region has the DNA TGTGCCAGCAGCCCCCCGGGGACAGGGTCCTACAATGAGCAGTTCTTC.

CDR3 sequence reads: CASSPFLRGTKTQYF. For the CDR3, the DNA is TGTGCCAGCAGCCCTTTTCTAAGGGGGACAAAGACCCAGTACTTC. This chain uses TRBV7-7 with TRBJ2-5, with a tentative D call TRBD1 (6 bases). This CDR3 is built from 15 residues. V dropped 5 bases and J dropped 6 bases, with 19 bases sitting between them. CDR1 is SSHAT, CDR2 FNYEAQ, per germline (reference sequence). Based on the CDR3 plus reference TRBV7-7 and TRBJ2-5, the full variable domain is GAGVSQSPRYKVTKRGQDVTLRCDPISSHATLYWYQQALGQGPEFLTYFNYEAQPDKSGLPSDRFSAERPEGSISTLTIQRTEQRDSAMYRCASSPFLRGTKTQYFGPGTRLLVL.

This clonotype was counted a single time. The V gene is TRBV23-1, the J gene TRBJ2-1, with TRBD1 matching over 9 bases. TRBV23-1 is filed as an ORF, its function uncertain. The CDR3 is 14 residues long. The ends lost 3 bases at V and 6 bases at J; junction bases unmatched: 3. The CDR3 region has the DNA TGCGCCAGCAGTCACGACAGGGGGGCCAATGAGCAGTTCTTC. This translates into CASSHDRGANEQFF.

The chain uses TRBV29-1 and TRBJ2-1, with D unclear. The CDR3 contains 13 residues. Trimming left V 5 bases short and J 5 bases short, with 13 bases between. CDR1 is SQVTM, CDR2 ANQGSEA, per germline. CDR3 amino acids: CSVLFLEHNEQFF. The CDR3 nucleotides read TGCAGCGTTCTTTTTCTGGAACACAATGAGCAGTTCTTC.

V gene TRBV6-1 combines with J gene TRBJ1-2; D not certain. Germline lookup yields CDR1 MNHNS and CDR2 SASEGT. The CDR3 covers 14 residues. The germline V and J ends were trimmed by 5 bases and 8 bases, with 18 bases remaining between them. In nucleotides, the CDR3 is TGTGCCAGCAGTTCCACCTGGGGATCGGGCGGCTACACCTTC. It is translated as CASSSTWGSGGYTF.

This clonotype showed up many times. The chain is built from TRBV2 and TRBJ2-5; TRBD1 matches at 8 bases. Germline-derived CDR1 and CDR2 are SNHLY and FYNNEI. The CDR3 has 15 residues. After removal of 3 bases from V and 3 bases from J, the junction contained 6 bases not matched to a gene. The CDR3 loop reads CASSDPDRGEETQYF. The CDR3, as DNA: TGTGCCAGCAGTGACCCCGACAGGGGTGAAGAGACCCAGTACTTC.

The V gene is TRBV28, the J gene TRBJ2-7; 7 bases line up with TRBD1. The CDR3 has 14 residues. Germline-derived CDR1 and CDR2 are MDHEN and SYDVKM. J lost 5 bases, V lost 4 bases, and 8 bases had no gene match. Here the CDR3 DNA reads TGTGCCAGCAGTTCGTACAGGGGAGAAAACGAGCAGTACTTC. It is translated as CASSSYRGENEQYF.

Only a few counts were recorded for this clonotype. The rearrangement joins TRBV7-6 to TRBJ2-7; D may be TRBD1 (5 bases). Trimming stripped 4 bases from V and 2 bases from J, with 12 bases between. This CDR3 has 14 amino acids. Per germline, CDR1 SGHVS and CDR2 FNYEAQ. This CDR3 is CASSSRQSAYEQYF. The CDR3 nucleotides are TGTGCCAGCAGCTCCCGACAGAGCGCCTACGAGCAGTACTTC.

The gene calls are TRBV29-1 and TRBJ2-1; 7 nucleotides match TRBD2. The J segment lost 9 bases and the V segment lost 5 bases, leaving 10 bases of the junction unmatched. Germline CDR1 reads SQVTM; CDR2 reads ANQGSEA. The CDR3 spans 13 residues. The CDR3 DNA follows: TGCAGCGTTCTTTTGGGGGAGCGGGGTGAGCAGTTCTTC. Translated, it gives CSVLLGERGEQFF.

The V gene is TRBV29-1, the J gene TRBJ2-1; D ambiguous. Per germline, CDR1 SQVTM and CDR2 ANQGSEA. Trimming pared 6 bases from V and 1 base from J, leaving 7 bases between. The CDR3 runs 12 residues. The CDR3 bases are TGCAGCGTATCCAAATCCTACAATGAGCAGTTCTTC. Its translation: CSVSKSYNEQFF.

There are many counts of this clonotype. The chain joins TRBV28 to TRBJ1-1; D ambiguous. The CDR3 totals 15 residues. Trimming took 6 bases from V and 0 from J, leaving 14 bases between them. Germline V lookup: CDR1 MDHEN, CDR2 SYDVKM. CDR3 region: CASSPLGRMNTEAFF. The CDR3 nucleotides are TGTGCCAGCAGCCCCTTAGGCAGGATGAACACTGAAGCTTTCTTT. Variable domain in full (rest from reference TRBV28 and TRBJ1-1): DVKVTQSSRYLVKRTGEKVFLECVQDMDHENMFWYRQDPGLGLRLIYFSYDVKMKEKGDIPEGYSVSREKKERFSLILESASTNQTSMYLCASSPLGRMNTEAFFGQGTRLTVV.

This clonotype has just a few counts. The V and J genes are TRBV7-6 and TRBJ2-7; a weak D match, TRBD1 (6 bases). Trimming took off 1 base at V and 4 bases at J, with 11 bases between the two ends. Germline lookup yields CDR1 SGHVS and CDR2 FNYEAQ. This CDR3 spans 14 amino acids. DNA of the CDR3: TGTGCCAGCAGCTTAGGTGCAAGGGGGTACGAGCAGTACTTC. Its translation is CASSLGARGYEQYF.

V usage is TRBV7-9 and J usage is TRBJ2-7, with D possibly called TRBD1 or TRBD2 (5 bases each). The germline V gene has CDR1 SEHNR and CDR2 FQNEAQ (reference sequence). The length of the CDR3 is 14 residues. Trimming pared 2 bases from V and 7 bases from J, leaving 15 bases between. The CDR3 is CASSLRSGRKEQYF. The CDR3 DNA reads TGTGCCAGCAGCTTAAGGTCAGGGAGAAAAGAGCAGTACTTC.

The chain has TRBV12-3 or TRBV12-4 and TRBJ2-3; TRBD2 agrees at 15 bases. This CDR3 has 15 amino acids. The V and J ends lost 6 bases and 7 bases, in that order; junction bases with no gene match: 5. The CDR3 reads CASSGGLAGGHTQYF. The DNA of the CDR3 is TGTGCCAGCAGCGGAGGACTAGCGGGGGGGCATACGCAGTATTTT.

The rearrangement uses TRBV19 and TRBJ1-1; D is uncertain. Germline V gene lookup returns CDR1 LNHDA and CDR2 SQIVND (reference sequence). The CDR3 consists of 17 residues. Trimming took off 3 bases at V and 0 bases at J, with 17 bases between the two ends. The CDR3 protein is CASSIISSGPLNTEAFF. The CDR3 DNA is TGTGCCAGTAGTATTATTAGTTCTGGACCCCTGAACACTGAAGCTTTCTTT. Full variable domain (remainder filled in from reference TRBV19 and TRBJ1-1): DGGITQSPKYLFRKEGQNVTLSCEQNLNHDAMYWYRQDPGQGLRLIYYSQIVNDFQKGDIAEGYSVSREKKESFPLTVTSAQKNPTAFYLCASSIISSGPLNTEAFFGQGTRLTVV.